This T cell receptor (beta chain) was recovered during a study of Ad26.COV2.S vaccination and SARS-CoV-2 variants. The overall study: Once or twice, 56 days apart, Ad26.COV2.S was delivered intramuscularly.

As to treatment: 15 to 20 received Ad26.COV2.S at low or high dose, single or two shots; several received placebo; per-sample allocation not given. Sample collection was performed on day 63 after the first vaccine or placebo injection. This CDR3 is built from 16 residues. Germline-derived CDR1 and CDR2 are KGHSH and LQKENI. V was clipped by 7 bases and J by 1 base; unmatched bases: 7. Assay used: immunoSEQ multiplex PCR; TCRdb lists only in-frame clones, some missing. Of about 350,000 clones listed, 75% to 90% are singletons. The genes are TRBV18 and TRBJ1-1, with 12 nucleotides matching TRBD1. The source of this sequence is a person between 18 and 60 years old who received the Ad26.COV2.S COVID-19 vaccine or a placebo. Sequenced material: peripheral blood, taken in a trial of Ad26.COV2.S vaccine versus placebo. The chain's CDR3 is CASLPGQGAANTEAFF. DNA for the CDR3: TGTGCCAGCTTACCGGGACAGGGGGCGGCGAACACTGAAGCTTTCTTT.